This T cell receptor beta chain was observed in a study of blood T cells in healthy people across ages (dated by TCRdb to the mid-2010s). About the investigation overall: In model experiments, roughly one uniquely barcoded TCR beta cDNA molecule per two T cells was captured by template switching. To avoid experimental bias, donors of different ages were distributed randomly across sequencing lanes. The donors were split into four age groups: young (average around 15 years), middle-aged (roughly 40), aged (approximately 60) and long-lived (approximately 89). To track age-related changes in TCR beta repertoire diversity, the study relied on deep sequencing normalized with unique cDNA molecular identifiers. Two additional independent replicas of 1 million unique cDNA reads from the same blood draw were analyzed for two donors (one aged 18 to 29 and one aged 80 or older). General study outcomes and caveats: Observed TCR beta diversity per million T cells fell roughly linearly with age, and a significant reduction was already apparent by age around 40. Conclusive comparison of naive and antigen-experienced compartments was prevented by the profiling of bulk unsorted PBMCs. Estimates of total diversity based on one million sequenced T cells were considered lower bounds and underestimates. The CMV infection status of donors was not known, potentially confounding age-related changes in expanded clonotypes. There was a strong correlation between observed TCR beta diversity and the percentage of naive T cells measured by flow cytometry. Compared with the aged group, the long-lived group had more naive CD4+ T cells, fewer expanded clones and increased TCR diversity, suggesting age selection.

There are 12 amino acids in the CDR3, from cysteine to phenylalanine inclusive. The sequence is cut down to CDR3 DNA, 36 bases in frame from base 1. The trim is 5 bases for V and 7 bases for J, with a gap of 11 bases between the germline ends. Library preparation employed 5' RACE. Sequencing instrument: Illumina HiSeq 2500. The second PCR ran for roughly 7 to 11 cycles and used a J-beta primer mix along with a sample-barcoded 5' primer. A unique molecular identifier was introduced onto each TCR beta cDNA molecule by a template-switch 5' adaptor carrying 12 random nucleotides. Each sample yielded at least 2.5 million CDR3-containing paired-end reads. The Mint cDNA synthesis kit, primed by a TRBC-specific oligonucleotide, was used to synthesize first-strand cDNA from all RNA. Following uracil-DNA glycosylase treatment, a first 18-cycle PCR with universal primers M1SS and BC2_uni_R was performed on all cDNA. The published analysis was carried out like this. For normalization, 1 million high-quality reads were randomly selected from each sample, with every read carrying a distinct molecular identifier. Instead of being binned into consensus sequences, reads with shared molecular identifiers were discarded. MiTCR, run with a Q25 quality threshold and the strictest error-elimination algorithm, handled CDR3 identification, clonotype clustering and error correction. A nonparametric unseen species model with Euler transformation was used to estimate a lower bound on total TCR beta diversity. TCRdb itself trimmed the public reads at Q25 with fastp, ran MiXCR and retained productive beta chains. CDR3 protein duplicates are merged, each entry listing the most common genes and DNA. TCRdb, not the original authors, processed these V and J calls. The sample records some 1 million distinct CDR3 sequences, 40% to 55% of which are singletons. The ten biggest clones cover under 20% of the sample.

With respect to this clonotype: Its cognate antigen has yet to be identified. The input lacks base qualities; no much larger clone sits a single base away.

Systemically healthy Caucasian individuals from Russia, 39 in total and aged about 6 to 100 years, were included as donors. Approximately 9.7 milliliters of peripheral blood were drawn from each donor into EDTA-treated Vacutainer tubes. Ficoll-Paque density-gradient centrifugation was used to isolate PBMCs, with at least 6 million per sample. Trizol reagent was used to extract total RNA from PBMCs, with at least 5 micrograms per sample. For every donor, flow cytometry on a PBMC aliquot measured the percentage of naive CD45RAhigh/CD27high T cells. The chain couples TRBV12-3 or TRBV12-4 to TRBJ2-5, with a tentative D gene TRBD1 over 6 matching bases. The sequence came from a woman between 55 and 75 years old in good health. Sequences were obtained from blood. The CDR3 protein sequence reads: CASSPPGVTQYF. The bases read TGTGCCAGCAGTCCCCCAGGGGTGACCCAGTACTTC.